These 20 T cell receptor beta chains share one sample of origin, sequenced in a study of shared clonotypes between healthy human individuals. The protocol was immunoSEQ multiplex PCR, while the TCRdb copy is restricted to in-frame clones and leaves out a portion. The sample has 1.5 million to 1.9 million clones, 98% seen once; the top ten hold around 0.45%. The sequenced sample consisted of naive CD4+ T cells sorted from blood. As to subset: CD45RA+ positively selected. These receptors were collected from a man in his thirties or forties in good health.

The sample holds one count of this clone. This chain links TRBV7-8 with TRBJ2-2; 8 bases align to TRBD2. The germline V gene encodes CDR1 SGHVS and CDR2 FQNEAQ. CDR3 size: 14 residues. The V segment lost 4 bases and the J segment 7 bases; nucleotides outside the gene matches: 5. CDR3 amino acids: CASSSYGGVGELFF. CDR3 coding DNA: TGTGCCAGCAGCTCCTACGGGGGGGTCGGGGAGCTGTTTTTT.

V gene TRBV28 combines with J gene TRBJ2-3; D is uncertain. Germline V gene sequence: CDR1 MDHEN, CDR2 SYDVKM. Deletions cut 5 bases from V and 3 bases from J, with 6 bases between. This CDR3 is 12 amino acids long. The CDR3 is CASSPITDTQYF. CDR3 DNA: TGTGCCAGCAGTCCCATTACAGATACGCAGTATTTT.

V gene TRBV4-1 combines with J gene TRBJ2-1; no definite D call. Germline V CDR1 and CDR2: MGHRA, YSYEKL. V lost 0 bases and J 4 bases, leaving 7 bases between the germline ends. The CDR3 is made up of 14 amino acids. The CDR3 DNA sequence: TGCGCCAGCAGCCAAGAGGGGTTGTACAATGAGCAGTTCTTC. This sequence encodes CASSQEGLYNEQFF.

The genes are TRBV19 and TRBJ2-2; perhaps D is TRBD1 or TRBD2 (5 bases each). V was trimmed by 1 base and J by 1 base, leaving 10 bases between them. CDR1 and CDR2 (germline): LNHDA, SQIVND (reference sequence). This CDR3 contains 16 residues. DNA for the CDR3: TGTGCCAGTAGTATAGTCCGGGACCAGAACACCGGGGAGCTGTTTTTT. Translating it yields CASSIVRDQNTGELFF.

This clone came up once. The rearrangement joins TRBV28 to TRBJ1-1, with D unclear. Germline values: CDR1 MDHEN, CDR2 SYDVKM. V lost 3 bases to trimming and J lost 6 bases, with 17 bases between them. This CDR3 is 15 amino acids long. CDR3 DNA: TGTGCCAGCAGTTTTCGCCTGATCTCTCGGGCTGAAGCTTTCTTT. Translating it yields CASSFRLISRAEAFF. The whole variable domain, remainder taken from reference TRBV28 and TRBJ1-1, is DVKVTQSSRYLVKRTGEKVFLECVQDMDHENMFWYRQDPGLGLRLIYFSYDVKMKEKGDIPEGYSVSREKKERFSLILESASTNQTSMYLCASSFRLISRAEAFFGQGTRLTVV.

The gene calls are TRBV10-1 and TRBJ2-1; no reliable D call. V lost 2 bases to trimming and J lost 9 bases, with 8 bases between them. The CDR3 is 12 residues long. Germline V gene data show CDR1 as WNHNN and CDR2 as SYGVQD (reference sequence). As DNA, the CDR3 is TGCGCCAGCAGTGAGGATGTTAGTGAGCAGTTCTTC. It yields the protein CASSEDVSEQFF.

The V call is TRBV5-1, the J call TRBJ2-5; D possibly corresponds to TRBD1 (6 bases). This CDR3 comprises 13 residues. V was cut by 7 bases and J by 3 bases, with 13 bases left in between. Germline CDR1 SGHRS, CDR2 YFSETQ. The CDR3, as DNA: TGCGCCAGCGGCCGGGACACCGAAGAGACCCAGTACTTC. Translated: CASGRDTEETQYF.

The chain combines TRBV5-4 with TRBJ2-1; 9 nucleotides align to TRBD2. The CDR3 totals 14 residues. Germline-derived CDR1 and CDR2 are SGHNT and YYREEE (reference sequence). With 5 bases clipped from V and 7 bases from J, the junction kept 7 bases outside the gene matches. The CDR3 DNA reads TGTGCCAGCAGATCGGGACTAGCTATAAATGAGCAGTTCTTC. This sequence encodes CASRSGLAINEQFF.

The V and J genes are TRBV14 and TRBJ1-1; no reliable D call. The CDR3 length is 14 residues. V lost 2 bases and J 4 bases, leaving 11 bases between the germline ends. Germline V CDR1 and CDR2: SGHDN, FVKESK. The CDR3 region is CASSQLVQTTEAFF. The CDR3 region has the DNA TGTGCCAGCAGCCAACTGGTACAAACCACTGAAGCTTTCTTT.

CDR3 bases: TGTGCCAGTAGTTTTCAGGCTTCCGAGCAGTACTTC. Protein product: CASSFQASEQYF. This chain links TRBV19 with TRBJ2-7; no clear D gene. The CDR3 spans 12 residues. Trimming took off 5 bases at V and 6 bases at J, with 11 bases between the two ends. CDR1 is LNHDA and CDR2 is SQIVND in the germline V gene (reference sequence).

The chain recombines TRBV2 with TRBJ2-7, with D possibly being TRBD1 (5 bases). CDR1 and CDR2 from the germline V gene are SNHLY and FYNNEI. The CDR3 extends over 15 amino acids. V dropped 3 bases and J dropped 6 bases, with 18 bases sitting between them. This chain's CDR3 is CASSDVLQGVGEQYF. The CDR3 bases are TGTGCCAGCAGTGACGTGTTGCAGGGCGTAGGCGAGCAGTACTTC.

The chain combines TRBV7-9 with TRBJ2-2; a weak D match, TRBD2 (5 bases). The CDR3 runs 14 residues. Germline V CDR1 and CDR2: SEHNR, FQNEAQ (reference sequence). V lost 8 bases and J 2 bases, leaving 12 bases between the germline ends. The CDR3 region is CASGSRVNTGELFF. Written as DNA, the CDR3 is TGTGCCAGCGGGAGTAGGGTCAACACCGGGGAGCTGTTTTTT.

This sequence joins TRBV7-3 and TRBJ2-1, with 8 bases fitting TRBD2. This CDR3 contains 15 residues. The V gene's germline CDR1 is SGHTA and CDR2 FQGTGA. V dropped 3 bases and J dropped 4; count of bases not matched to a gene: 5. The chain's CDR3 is CASSLDSGEYNEQFF. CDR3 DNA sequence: TGTGCCAGCAGCTTGGATAGCGGGGAGTACAATGAGCAGTTCTTC.

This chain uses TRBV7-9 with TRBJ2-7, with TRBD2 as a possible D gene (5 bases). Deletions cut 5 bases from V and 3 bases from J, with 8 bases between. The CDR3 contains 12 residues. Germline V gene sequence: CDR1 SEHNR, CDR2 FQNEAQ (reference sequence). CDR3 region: CASSRDFYEQYF. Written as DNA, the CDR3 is TGTGCCAGCAGCCGGGATTTCTACGAGCAGTACTTC.

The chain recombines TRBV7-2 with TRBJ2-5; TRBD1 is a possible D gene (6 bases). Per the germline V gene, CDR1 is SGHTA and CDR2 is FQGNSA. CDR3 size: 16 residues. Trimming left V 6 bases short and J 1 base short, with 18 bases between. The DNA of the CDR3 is TGTGCCAGCAGTGTGAGTACAGGGTCCCCCCAAGAGACCCAGTACTTC. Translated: CASSVSTGSPQETQYF.

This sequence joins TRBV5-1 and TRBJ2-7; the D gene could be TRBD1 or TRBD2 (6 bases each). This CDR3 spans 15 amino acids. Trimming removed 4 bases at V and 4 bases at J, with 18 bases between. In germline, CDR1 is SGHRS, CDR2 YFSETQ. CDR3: CASSAGGGPGYEQYF. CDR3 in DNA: TGCGCCAGCAGCGCCGGTGGGGGGCCCGGTTACGAGCAGTACTTC. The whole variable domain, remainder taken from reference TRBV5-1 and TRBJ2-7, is KAGVTQTPRYLIKTRGQQVTLSCSPISGHRSVSWYQQTPGQGLQFLFEYFSETQRNKGNFPGRFSGRQFSNSRSEMNVSTLELGDSALYLCASSAGGGPGYEQYFGPGTRLTVT.

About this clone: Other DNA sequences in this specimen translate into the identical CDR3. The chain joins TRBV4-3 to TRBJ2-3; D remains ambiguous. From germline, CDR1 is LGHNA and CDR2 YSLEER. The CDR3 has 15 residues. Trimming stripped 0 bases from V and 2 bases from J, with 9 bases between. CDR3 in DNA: TGCGCCAGCAGCCAAGAAGGTAGAGACACAGATACGCAGTATTTT. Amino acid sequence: CASSQEGRDTDTQYF.

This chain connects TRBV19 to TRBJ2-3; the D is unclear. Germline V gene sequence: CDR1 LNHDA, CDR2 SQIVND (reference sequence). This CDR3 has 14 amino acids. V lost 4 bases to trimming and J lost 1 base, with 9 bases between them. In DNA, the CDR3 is TGTGCCAGTAGTACACCTGGAGGCACAGATACGCAGTATTTT. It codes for CASSTPGGTDTQYF. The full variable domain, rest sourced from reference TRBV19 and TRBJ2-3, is DGGITQSPKYLFRKEGQNVTLSCEQNLNHDAMYWYRQDPGQGLRLIYYSQIVNDFQKGDIAEGYSVSREKKESFPLTVTSAQKNPTAFYLCASSTPGGTDTQYFGPGTRLTVL.

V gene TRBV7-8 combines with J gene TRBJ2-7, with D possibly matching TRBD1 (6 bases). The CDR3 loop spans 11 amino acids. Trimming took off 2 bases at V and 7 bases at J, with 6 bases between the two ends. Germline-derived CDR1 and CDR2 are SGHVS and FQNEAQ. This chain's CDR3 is CASSLQGEQYF. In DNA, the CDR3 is TGTGCCAGCAGCTTACAGGGGGAGCAGTACTTC.

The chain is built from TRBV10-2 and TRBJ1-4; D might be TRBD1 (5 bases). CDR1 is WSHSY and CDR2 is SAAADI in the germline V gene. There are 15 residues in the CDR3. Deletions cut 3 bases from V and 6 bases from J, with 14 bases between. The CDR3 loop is CASSDPGTDDEKLFF. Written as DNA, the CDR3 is TGCGCCAGCAGTGACCCCGGGACGGACGATGAAAAACTGTTTTTT.